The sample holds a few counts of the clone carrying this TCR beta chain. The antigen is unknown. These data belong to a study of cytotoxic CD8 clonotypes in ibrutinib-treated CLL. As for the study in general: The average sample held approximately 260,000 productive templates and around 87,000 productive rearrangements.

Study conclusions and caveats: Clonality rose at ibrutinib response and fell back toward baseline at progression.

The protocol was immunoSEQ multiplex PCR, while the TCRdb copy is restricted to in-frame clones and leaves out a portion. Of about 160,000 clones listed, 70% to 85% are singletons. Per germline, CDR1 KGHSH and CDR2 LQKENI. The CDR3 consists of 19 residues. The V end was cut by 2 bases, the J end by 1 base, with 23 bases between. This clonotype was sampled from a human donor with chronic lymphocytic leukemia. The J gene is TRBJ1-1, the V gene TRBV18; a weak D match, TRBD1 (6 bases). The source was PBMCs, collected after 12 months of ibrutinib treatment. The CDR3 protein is CASSPILGQRESENTEAFF. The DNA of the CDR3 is TGTGCCAGCTCACCAATCCTAGGACAGAGAGAATCCGAGAACACTGAAGCTTTCTTT.